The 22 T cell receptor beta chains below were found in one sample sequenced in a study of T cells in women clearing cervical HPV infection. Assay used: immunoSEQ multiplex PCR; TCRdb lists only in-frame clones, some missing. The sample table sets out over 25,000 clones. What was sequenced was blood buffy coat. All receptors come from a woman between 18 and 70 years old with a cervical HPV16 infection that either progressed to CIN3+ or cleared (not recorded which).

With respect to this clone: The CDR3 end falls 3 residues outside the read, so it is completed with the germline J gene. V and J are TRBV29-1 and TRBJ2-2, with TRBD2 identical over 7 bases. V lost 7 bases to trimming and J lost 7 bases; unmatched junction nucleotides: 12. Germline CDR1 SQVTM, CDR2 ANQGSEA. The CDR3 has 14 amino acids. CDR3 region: CSARPNGGSGELFF. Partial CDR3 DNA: TGCAGCGCTAGACCTAATGGCGGGAGCGGGGAG.

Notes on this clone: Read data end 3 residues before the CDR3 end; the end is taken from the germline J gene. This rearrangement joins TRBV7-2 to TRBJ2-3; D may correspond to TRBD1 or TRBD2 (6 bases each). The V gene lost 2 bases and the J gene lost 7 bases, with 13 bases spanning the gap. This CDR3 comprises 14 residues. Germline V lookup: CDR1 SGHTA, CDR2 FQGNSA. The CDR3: CASSLIQGRHTQYF. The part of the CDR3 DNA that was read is TGTGCCAGCAGCTTAATCCAGGGGAGGCATACG.

CDR3 DNA, as far as it was read: TGTGCCAGCAGCCTTACAGTCGGGACAGGAGACGAG. Protein: CASSLTVGTGDE. The whole CDR3 sequence is CASSLTVGTGDEQYF. V gene TRBV7-6 combines with J gene TRBJ2-7, with TRBD1 matching over 8 bases. The read finishes 3 residues shy of the CDR3 end, and the germline J gene is used to complete it. With V trimmed by 5 bases and J by 5 bases, 11 bases remained unmatched. The CDR3 sequence is 15 residues long. CDR1 SGHVS and CDR2 FNYEAQ come from the germline V gene.

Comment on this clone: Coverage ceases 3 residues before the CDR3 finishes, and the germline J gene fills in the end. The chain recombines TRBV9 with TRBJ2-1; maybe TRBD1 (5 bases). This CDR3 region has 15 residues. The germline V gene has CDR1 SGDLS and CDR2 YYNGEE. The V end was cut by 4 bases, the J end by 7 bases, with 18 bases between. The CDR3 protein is CASSTSTATRNEQFF. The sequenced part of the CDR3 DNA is TGTGCCAGCAGCACTTCGACAGCAACGCGGAATGAG.

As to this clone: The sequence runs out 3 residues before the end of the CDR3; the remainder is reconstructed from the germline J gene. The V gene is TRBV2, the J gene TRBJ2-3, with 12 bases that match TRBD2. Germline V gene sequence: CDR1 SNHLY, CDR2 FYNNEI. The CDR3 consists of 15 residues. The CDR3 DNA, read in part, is TGTGCCAGCATTTTACTAGCGGGGGGACAAGAGACG. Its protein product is CASILLAGGQET. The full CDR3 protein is CASILLAGGQETQYF.

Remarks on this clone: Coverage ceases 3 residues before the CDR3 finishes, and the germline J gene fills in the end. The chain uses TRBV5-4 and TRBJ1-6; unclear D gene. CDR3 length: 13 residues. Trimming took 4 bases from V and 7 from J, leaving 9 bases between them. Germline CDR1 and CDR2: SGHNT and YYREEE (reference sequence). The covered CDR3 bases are TGTGCCAGCAGCGCGCAAGAGAATTCACCC. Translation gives CASSAQENSP. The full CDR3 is CASSAQENSPLHF.

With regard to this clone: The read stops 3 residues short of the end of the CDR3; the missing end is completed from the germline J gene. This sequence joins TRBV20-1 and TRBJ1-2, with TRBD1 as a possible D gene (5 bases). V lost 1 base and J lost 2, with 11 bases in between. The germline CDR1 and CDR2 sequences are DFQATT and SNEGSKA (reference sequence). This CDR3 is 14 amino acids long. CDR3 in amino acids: CSARGRGPNYGYTF. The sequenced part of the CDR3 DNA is TGCAGTGCTAGAGGGCGGGGACCGAACTATGGC.

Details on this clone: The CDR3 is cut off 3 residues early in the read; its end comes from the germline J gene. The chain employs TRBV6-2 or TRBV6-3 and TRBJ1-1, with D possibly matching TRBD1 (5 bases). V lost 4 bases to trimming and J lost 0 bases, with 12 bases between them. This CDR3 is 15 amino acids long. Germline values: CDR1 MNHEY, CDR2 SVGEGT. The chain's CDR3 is CASSSGTTLNTEAFF. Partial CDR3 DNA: TGTGCCAGCAGTTCGGGGACTACCTTGAACACTGAA.

The part of the CDR3 DNA that was read is TGTGCCAGCAGCTCCCCCCTTACAGCCGATACC. Its protein is CASSSPLTADT. The entire CDR3 sequence reads CASSSPLTADTYTF. The chain has TRBV7-2 and TRBJ1-2; D not resolved. The read stops 3 residues short of the end of the CDR3; the missing end is completed from the germline J gene. The CDR3 length is 14 residues. Germline V CDR1 and CDR2: SGHTA, FQGNSA. The entire variable domain, with the rest obtained from reference TRBV7-2 and TRBJ1-2, is as follows: GAGVSQSPSNKVTEKGKDVELRCDPISGHTALYWYRQSLGQGLEFLIYFQGNSAPDKSGLPSDRFSAERTGGSVSTLTIQRTQQEDSAVYLCASSSPLTADTYTFGSGTRLTVV.

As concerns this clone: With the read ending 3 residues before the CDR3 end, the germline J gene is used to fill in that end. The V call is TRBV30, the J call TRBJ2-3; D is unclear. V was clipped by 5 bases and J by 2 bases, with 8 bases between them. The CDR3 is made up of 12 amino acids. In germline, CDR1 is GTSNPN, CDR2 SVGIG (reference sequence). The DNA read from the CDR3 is TGTGCCTGGGGCCCCGTCACAGATACG. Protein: CAWGPVTDT. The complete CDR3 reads CAWGPVTDTQYF. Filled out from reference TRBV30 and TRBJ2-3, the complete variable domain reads SQTIHQWPATLVQPVGSPLSLECTVEGTSNPNLYWYRQAAGRGLQLLFYSVGIGQISSEVPQNLSASRPQDRQFILSSKKLLLSDSGFYLCAWGPVTDTQYFGPGTRLTVL.

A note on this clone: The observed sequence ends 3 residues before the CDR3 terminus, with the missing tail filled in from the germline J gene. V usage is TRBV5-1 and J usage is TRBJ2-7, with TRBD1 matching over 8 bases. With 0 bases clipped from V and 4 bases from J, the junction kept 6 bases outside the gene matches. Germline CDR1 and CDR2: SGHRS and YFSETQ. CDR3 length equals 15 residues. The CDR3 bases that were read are TGCGCCAGCAGCTTGGAACAGGGGGAAAATTACGAG. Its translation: CASSLEQGENYE. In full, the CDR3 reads CASSLEQGENYEQYF.

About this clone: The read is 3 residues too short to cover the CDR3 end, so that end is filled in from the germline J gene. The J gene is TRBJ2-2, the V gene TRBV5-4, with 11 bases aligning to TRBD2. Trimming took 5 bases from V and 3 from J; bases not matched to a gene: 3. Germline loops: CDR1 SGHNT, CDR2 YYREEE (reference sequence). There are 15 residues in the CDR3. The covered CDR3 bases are TGTGCCAGCAGGGGGGGACTAGCGGACACCGGGGAG. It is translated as CASRGGLADTGE. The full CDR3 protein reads CASRGGLADTGELFF.

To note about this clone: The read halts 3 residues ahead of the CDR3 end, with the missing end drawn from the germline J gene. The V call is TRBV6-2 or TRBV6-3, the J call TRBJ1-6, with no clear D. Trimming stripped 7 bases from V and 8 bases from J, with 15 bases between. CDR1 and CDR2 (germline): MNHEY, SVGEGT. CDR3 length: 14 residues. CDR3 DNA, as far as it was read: TGTGCCAGCAAGTACGCCGTTCGGGATTCACCC. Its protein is CASKYAVRDSP. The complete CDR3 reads CASKYAVRDSPLHF.

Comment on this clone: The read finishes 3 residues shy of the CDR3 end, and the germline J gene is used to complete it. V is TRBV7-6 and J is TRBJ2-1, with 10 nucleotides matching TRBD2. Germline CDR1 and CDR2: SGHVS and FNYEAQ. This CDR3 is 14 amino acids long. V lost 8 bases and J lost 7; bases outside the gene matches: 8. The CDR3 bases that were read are TGTGCCAGCGGGTTAGCGGGGGGTGGAAATGAG. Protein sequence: CASGLAGGGNE. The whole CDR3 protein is CASGLAGGGNEQFF.

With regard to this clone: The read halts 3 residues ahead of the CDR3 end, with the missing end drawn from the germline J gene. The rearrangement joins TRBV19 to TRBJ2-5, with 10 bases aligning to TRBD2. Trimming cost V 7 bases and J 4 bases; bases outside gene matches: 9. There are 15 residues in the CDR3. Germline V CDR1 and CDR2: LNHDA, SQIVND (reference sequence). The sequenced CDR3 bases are TGTGCCAGTAAAGAGCGGGAGGGGGCGGGAGAGACC. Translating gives CASKEREGAGET. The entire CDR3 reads CASKEREGAGETQYF.

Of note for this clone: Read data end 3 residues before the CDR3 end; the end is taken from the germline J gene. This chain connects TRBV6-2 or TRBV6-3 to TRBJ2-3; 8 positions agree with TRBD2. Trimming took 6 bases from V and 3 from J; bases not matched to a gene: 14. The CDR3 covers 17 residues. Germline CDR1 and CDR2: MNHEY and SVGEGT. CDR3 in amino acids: CASRDTPGGAGTDTQYF. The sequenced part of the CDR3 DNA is TGTGCCAGCAGAGATACCCCCGGGGGGGCCGGGACAGATACG.

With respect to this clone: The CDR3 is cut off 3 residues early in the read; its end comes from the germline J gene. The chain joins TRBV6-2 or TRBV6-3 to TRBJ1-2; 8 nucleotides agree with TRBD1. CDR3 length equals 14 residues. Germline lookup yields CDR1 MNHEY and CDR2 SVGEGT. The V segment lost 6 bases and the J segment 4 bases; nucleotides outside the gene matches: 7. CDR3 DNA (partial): TGTGCCAGCAGCCAGACAGGGGCCGTCTATGGC. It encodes CASSQTGAVYG. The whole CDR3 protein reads CASSQTGAVYGYTF.

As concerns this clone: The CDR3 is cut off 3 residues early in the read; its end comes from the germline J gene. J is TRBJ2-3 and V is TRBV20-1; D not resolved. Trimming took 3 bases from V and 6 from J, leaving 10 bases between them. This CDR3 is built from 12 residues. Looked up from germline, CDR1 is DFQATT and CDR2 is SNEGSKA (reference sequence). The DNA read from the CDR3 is TGCAGTGCTAGGATAGCCAGCGATACG. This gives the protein CSARIASDT. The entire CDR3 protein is CSARIASDTQYF.

CDR3: CASSLGTGEGGTEAFF. The CDR3 DNA, read in part, is TGTGCCAGCAGCTTGGGGACAGGGGAGGGCGGCACTGAA. The V gene is TRBV5-4, the J gene TRBJ1-1; TRBD1 matches 9 bases. The read terminates 3 residues ahead of where the CDR3 ends, so the germline J gene completes it. CDR1 and CDR2 (germline): SGHNT, YYREEE (reference sequence). This CDR3 has 16 residues. Germline trimming cut 0 bases from V and 4 bases from J; bases unmatched to any gene: 7.

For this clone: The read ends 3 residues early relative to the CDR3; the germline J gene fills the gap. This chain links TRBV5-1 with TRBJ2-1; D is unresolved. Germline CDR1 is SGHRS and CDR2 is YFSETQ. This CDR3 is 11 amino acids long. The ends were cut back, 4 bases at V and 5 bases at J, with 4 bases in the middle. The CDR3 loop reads CASSSDNEQFF. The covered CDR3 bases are TGCGCCAGCAGCAGCGACAATGAG.

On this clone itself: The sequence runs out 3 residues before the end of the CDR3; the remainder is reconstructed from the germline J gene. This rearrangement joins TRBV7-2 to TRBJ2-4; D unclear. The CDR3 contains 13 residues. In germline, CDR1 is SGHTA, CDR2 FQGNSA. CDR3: CASSLGRNYGQYF. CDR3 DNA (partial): TGTGCCAGCAGCTTAGGACGGAACTATGGT. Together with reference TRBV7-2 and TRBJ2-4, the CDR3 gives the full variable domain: GAGVSQSPSNKVTEKGKDVELRCDPISGHTALYWYRQSLGQGLEFLIYFQGNSAPDKSGLPSDRFSAERTGGSVSTLTIQRTQQEDSAVYLCASSLGRNYGQYFGAGTRLSVL.

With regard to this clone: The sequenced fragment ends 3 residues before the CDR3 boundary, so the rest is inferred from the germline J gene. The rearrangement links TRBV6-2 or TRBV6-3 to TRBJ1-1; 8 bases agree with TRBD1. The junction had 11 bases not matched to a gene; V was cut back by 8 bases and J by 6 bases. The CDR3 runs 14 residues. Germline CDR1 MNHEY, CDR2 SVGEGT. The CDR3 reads CASHISGGGPEAFF. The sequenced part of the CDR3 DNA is TGTGCCAGCCATATTTCAGGGGGCGGGCCTGAA.